Below, 25 T cell receptor beta chains from the same sample are listed, as sequenced in a study of regulatory T cells in long-lasting Graves disease (dated by TCRdb to the early 2020s). Receptors were amplified or captured by multiplex PCR. TCRdb shows the sequencer as Illumina HiSeq 4000. iRepertoire HTBI primers and Arm-PCR amplification of CDR3 regions were used to construct TCR beta libraries. TCRdb reworked the public reads: Q25 trimming with fastp, MiXCR clone assembly, productive beta chains retained. One record per CDR3 amino acid sequence lists the most common genes and DNA. This sample lists about 470,000 distinct CDR3 sequences; 20% to 25% were detected once. The ten largest account for 6.5% to 8% of the sample. The time point label for this specimen denotes: persistent/refractory GD, antithyroid drugs over 5 years with positive TRAb. For both TCR sequencing and RNA sequencing, RNA was extracted from PBMCs using TRIzol.

The specimen comprised peripheral blood mononuclear cells (PBMCs), sampled when the disease was refractory, from a patient treated with antithyroid drugs. These receptors came from a female donor with Graves disease.

This clonotype has a count of ten or more. CDR3 in DNA: TGTGCCAGCAGTGAAGGGGCGGGACAGGGGGCCTACGAGCAGTACTTC. This encodes CASSEGAGQGAYEQYF. V and J are TRBV6-1 and TRBJ2-7; TRBD1 matches at 11 bases. V gave up 1 base and J gave up 2 bases; unmatched junction bases: 4. Per germline, CDR1 MNHNS and CDR2 SASEGT. This CDR3 is built from 16 residues.

This sequence joins TRBV3-1 and TRBJ2-3; a possible D gene is TRBD2 (6 bases). The CDR3 is 16 residues long. Trimming cost V 3 bases and J 1 base, with 14 bases left between them. The V gene's germline CDR1 is LGHDT and CDR2 YNNKEL (reference sequence). The CDR3 sequence: CASSHEEASGTDTQYF. The CDR3 DNA reads as TGTGCCAGCAGCCACGAAGAGGCTAGCGGCACAGATACGCAGTATTTT.

Comments on this clonotype: This probably arose from a read error, given a far larger clone one base away. Given the absence of the conserved phenylalanine or tryptophan at the CDR3 end, a read error is likely. This chain uses TRBV2 with TRBJ2-7; perhaps D is TRBD1 or TRBD2 (5 bases each). V gave up 6 bases and J gave up 3 bases, with 15 bases separating them. Germline assignment: CDR1 SNHLY and CDR2 FYNNEI. The length of the CDR3 is 14 residues. In DNA form, the CDR3 reads TGTGCCAGCAGCCCCCCATTGAGGGGCTACGAGCAGTACCTC. It translates to CASSPPLRGYEQYL.

There are many counts of this clonotype. This chain connects TRBV28 to TRBJ2-7; 8 nucleotides match TRBD1. CDR3 length equals 15 residues. The trim removed 3 bases at V and 0 bases at J, leaving 4 bases unmatched. Per the germline V gene, CDR1 is MDHEN and CDR2 is SYDVKM. CDR3 sequence reads: CASSFFQGASYEQYF. The DNA for the CDR3 is TGTGCCAGCAGTTTCTTCCAGGGGGCCTCCTACGAGCAGTACTTC.

The genes are TRBV13 and TRBJ2-7, with 11 bases identical to TRBD1. The V and J ends lost 5 bases and 5 bases, in that order; junction bases with no gene match: 5. Germline V gene sequence: CDR1 PRHDT, CDR2 FYEKMQ (reference sequence). The length of the CDR3 is 14 residues. The CDR3 spells CASSIRTGGDEQYF. DNA for the CDR3: TGTGCCAGCAGCATCCGGACAGGGGGCGACGAGCAGTACTTC.

V and J are TRBV7-2 and TRBJ1-2; 11 bases line up with TRBD1. CDR3 length equals 19 residues. V shed 5 bases and J 2 bases; nucleotides not matched to a gene: 16. Germline CDR1 and CDR2: SGHTA and FQGNSA. The CDR3 loop reads CASSQDLRGQGAQNYGYTF. The CDR3 DNA sequence: TGTGCCAGCAGCCAAGATCTACGAGGACAGGGGGCGCAGAACTATGGCTACACCTTC.

This clonotype was counted ten times or more. The chain employs TRBV28 and TRBJ2-7; 16 nucleotides match TRBD2. V was clipped by 2 bases and J by 5 bases; unmatched bases: 9. This CDR3 has 18 amino acids. The germline CDR1 and CDR2 sequences are MDHEN and SYDVKM. CDR3 sequence (DNA): TGTGCCAGCAGTTTACCGGGGACTAGCGGGAGGGCCAGGAACGAGCAGTACTTC. Protein sequence: CASSLPGTSGRARNEQYF.

This clonotype was seen many times. The rearrangement links TRBV7-2 to TRBJ2-5, with 7 bases lining up with TRBD1. The CDR3 sequence is 15 residues long. V was pared by 0 bases and J by 7 bases, with 8 bases of the junction left unmatched. Germline loops: CDR1 SGHTA, CDR2 FQGNSA. CDR3 protein: CASSLARGGRGTQYF. The DNA of the CDR3 is TGTGCCAGCAGCTTAGCTAGAGGGGGCCGAGGGACCCAGTACTTC. Combining the CDR3 with reference TRBV7-2 and TRBJ2-5 gives the whole variable domain GAGVSQSPSNKVTEKGKDVELRCDPISGHTALYWYRQSLGQGLEFLIYFQGNSAPDKSGLPSDRFSAERTGGSVSTLTIQRTQQEDSAVYLCASSLARGGRGTQYFGPGTRLLVL.

The sample holds many counts of this clonotype. The V call is TRBV3-1, the J call TRBJ2-7; 9 bases agree with TRBD2. The CDR3 consists of 15 residues. Trimming at V came to 3 bases and at J to 2 bases, leaving 5 bases not matched to a gene. CDR1 LGHDT and CDR2 YNNKEL come from the germline V gene (reference sequence). In DNA form, the CDR3 reads TGTGCCAGCAGCCACAGCGGGAGGTTCACCTACGAGCAGTACTTC. This gives the protein CASSHSGRFTYEQYF.

At least ten counts were recorded for this clonotype. J is TRBJ2-5 and V is TRBV20-1; TRBD2 might be the D (6 bases). V lost 3 bases, J lost 5 bases, and 10 bases lay in between. The CDR3 runs to 12 residues. The germline V gene encodes CDR1 DFQATT and CDR2 SNEGSKA (reference sequence). The CDR3 protein is CSASREAETQYF. The CDR3 region has the DNA TGCAGTGCTAGTAGGGAGGCGGAGACCCAGTACTTC.

A few counts support this clonotype. The missing conserved phenylalanine or tryptophan at the end of this CDR3 makes a read error likely. The V call is TRBV20-1, the J call TRBJ2-7, with 8 bases aligning to TRBD2. Germline V gene sequence: CDR1 DFQATT, CDR2 SNEGSKA (reference sequence). V trimming: 6 bases; J trimming: 4 bases; junction bases outside the gene matches: 11. The CDR3 has 14 residues. The CDR3 DNA reads TGCAGTGCCATCAAGAGCGGGAGTGGGTACGAGCAGTACCTC. This gives the protein CSAIKSGSGYEQYL.

The chain recombines TRBV29-1 with TRBJ2-7; maybe TRBD1 (6 bases). This CDR3 is 13 amino acids long. The germline V and J ends were trimmed by 0 bases and 2 bases, with 8 bases remaining between them. Germline V gene lookup returns CDR1 SQVTM and CDR2 ANQGSEA. CDR3 amino acids: CSVEDGTTYEQYF. CDR3 nucleotide sequence: TGCAGCGTTGAAGATGGGACAACCTACGAGCAGTACTTC.

The sample holds many counts of this clonotype. The chain uses TRBV12-3 or TRBV12-4 and TRBJ2-7; 11 bases agree with TRBD1. The CDR3 is 16 amino acids. V dropped 5 bases and J dropped 3; count of bases not matched to a gene: 9. The CDR3 DNA is TGTGCCAGCAGTGGTGGTCCCGGGACAGGGGGCTACGAGCAGTACTTC. Protein: CASSGGPGTGGYEQYF.

Only a few counts were recorded for this clonotype. This may be a read error: a much more frequent sequence differs by one nucleotide. The V and J genes are TRBV11-2 and TRBJ2-7, with D tentatively TRBD2 (5 bases). Germline CDR1 SGHAT, CDR2 FQNNGV. CDR3 length equals 14 residues. CDR3 sequence: CATSLSGRLAEQYF. For the CDR3, the DNA is TGTGCCACCAGCTTAAGCGGCCGCCTGGCCGAGCAGTACTTC.

This clonotype was seen at least ten times. The chain couples TRBV2 to TRBJ2-1; D is possibly TRBD1 or TRBD2 (5 bases each). This CDR3 has 15 residues. The V end was cut by 3 bases, the J end by 0 bases, with 9 bases between. Looked up from germline, CDR1 is SNHLY and CDR2 is FYNNEI. Here the CDR3 reads CASSEGRSSYNEQFF. The CDR3 DNA follows: TGTGCCAGCAGTGAGGGACGCAGCTCCTACAATGAGCAGTTCTTC.

As for this clonotype: A read error may explain this, as a much larger clone is one base away. The rearrangement uses TRBV6-1 and TRBJ2-5; 7 positions agree with TRBD1. The CDR3 totals 15 residues. Germline values: CDR1 MNHNS, CDR2 SASEGT. The CDR3 here is CVSRPRQGFQETQYF. CDR3 coding DNA: TGTGTCAGCAGACCTCGACAGGGATTCCAAGAGACCCAGTACTTC.

The chain couples TRBV20-1 to TRBJ2-7; 13 nucleotides match TRBD2. The trim removed 2 bases at V and 2 bases at J, leaving 6 bases unmatched. Germline CDR1 is DFQATT and CDR2 is SNEGSKA (reference sequence). The CDR3 has 16 amino acids. The DNA for the CDR3 is TGCAGTGCTAGACCAATAGGGACTAGCGGGGCCTACGAGCAGTACTTC. Its translation: CSARPIGTSGAYEQYF.

This clonotype was detected many times. This chain uses TRBV20-1 with TRBJ1-5, with a possible D match to TRBD1 (5 bases). V gave up 3 bases and J gave up 7 bases, with 19 bases separating them. Germline CDR1 DFQATT, CDR2 SNEGSKA (reference sequence). The CDR3 runs to 15 residues. This chain's CDR3 is CSARGVVGGGQPQHF. Written as DNA, the CDR3 is TGCAGTGCTAGGGGGGTAGTGGGGGGGGGGCAGCCCCAGCATTTT.

The rearrangement uses TRBV30 and TRBJ1-1; possibly TRBD1 for D (6 bases). This CDR3 has 11 residues. The germline gives CDR1 GTSNPN, CDR2 SVGIG (reference sequence). Trimming pared 4 bases from V and 6 bases from J, leaving 9 bases between. The CDR3 sequence is CAWNGGPEAFF. For the CDR3, the DNA is TGTGCCTGGAATGGGGGGCCTGAAGCTTTCTTT.

This clonotype was seen only a few times. The DNA for the CDR3 is TGTGCCAGCAGCCCCACCGGGAGACAGGGCGGCGGTGAAAAACTGTTTTTT. Translation gives CASSPTGRQGGGEKLFF. V is TRBV7-9 and J is TRBJ1-4; 7 positions match TRBD1. This CDR3 spans 17 amino acids. The junction had 16 bases not matched to a gene; V was cut back by 5 bases and J by 7 bases. From germline, CDR1 is SEHNR and CDR2 FQNEAQ (reference sequence).

The table lists this clonotype with a few counts. The chain recombines TRBV6-2 or TRBV6-3 with TRBJ2-7; TRBD1 matches 8 bases. V lost 2 bases to trimming and J lost 6 bases; unmatched junction nucleotides: 3. CDR3 length: 13 residues. Looked up from germline, CDR1 is MNHEY and CDR2 is SVGEGT. CDR3 DNA sequence: TGTGCCAGCAGTTACGCAGGGGGCTTCGAGCAGTACTTC. Translated, it gives CASSYAGGFEQYF.

This clonotype has a count of ten or more. The rearrangement uses TRBV28 and TRBJ2-2; D may be TRBD1 (5 bases). This CDR3 spans 12 amino acids. V gave up 11 bases and J gave up 4 bases, with 11 bases separating them. Germline V lookup: CDR1 MDHEN, CDR2 SYDVKM. In nucleotides, the CDR3 is TGTGCCCTAAGGGGCATCACCGGGGAGCTGTTTTTT. Protein: CALRGITGELFF.

The chain joins TRBV6-2 or TRBV6-3 to TRBJ2-5; the D gene is possibly TRBD1 (6 bases). The J call may not be correct, given that the DNA end is closer to TRBJ2-7. Per the germline V gene, CDR1 is MNHEY and CDR2 is SVGEGT. The CDR3 sequence is 14 residues long. CDR3 sequence reads: CASLVGTYSYEQYF. DNA of the CDR3: TGTGCCAGCCTCGTCGGGACATACTCCTACGAGCAGTACTTC.

This clonotype was found a few times. The chain employs TRBV6-1 and TRBJ1-1; tentative D call: TRBD1 (5 bases). Trimming stripped 7 bases from V and 5 bases from J, with 11 bases between. In germline, CDR1 is MNHNS, CDR2 SASEGT. The CDR3 totals 12 residues. In DNA, the CDR3 is TGTGCCAGCATGCCAGGGAGGACTGAAGCTTTCTTT. Translated, it gives CASMPGRTEAFF.

This clonotype was detected ten times or more. The rearrangement links TRBV27 to TRBJ2-7; 10 nucleotides agree with TRBD1. This CDR3 spans 14 amino acids. Germline V CDR1 and CDR2: MNHEY, SMNVEV (reference sequence). Losses at the gene ends were 6 bases for V and 6 bases for J; bases not matched to a gene: 8. Here the CDR3 DNA reads TGTGCCAGCAGCACGCCGACAGGGGGCAGCGAGCAGTACTTC. Protein product: CASSTPTGGSEQYF.